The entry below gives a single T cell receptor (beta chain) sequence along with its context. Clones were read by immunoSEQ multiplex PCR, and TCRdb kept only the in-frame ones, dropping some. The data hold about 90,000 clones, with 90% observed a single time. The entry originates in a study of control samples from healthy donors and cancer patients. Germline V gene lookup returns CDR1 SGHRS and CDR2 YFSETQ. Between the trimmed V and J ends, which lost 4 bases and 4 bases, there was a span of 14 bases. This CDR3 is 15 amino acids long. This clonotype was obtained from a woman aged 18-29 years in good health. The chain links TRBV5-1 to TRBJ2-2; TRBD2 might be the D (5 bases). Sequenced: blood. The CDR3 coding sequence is TGCGCCAGCAGCACCCTCGAGGGTGGCACCGGGGAGCTGTTTTTT. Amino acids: CASSTLEGGTGELFF.